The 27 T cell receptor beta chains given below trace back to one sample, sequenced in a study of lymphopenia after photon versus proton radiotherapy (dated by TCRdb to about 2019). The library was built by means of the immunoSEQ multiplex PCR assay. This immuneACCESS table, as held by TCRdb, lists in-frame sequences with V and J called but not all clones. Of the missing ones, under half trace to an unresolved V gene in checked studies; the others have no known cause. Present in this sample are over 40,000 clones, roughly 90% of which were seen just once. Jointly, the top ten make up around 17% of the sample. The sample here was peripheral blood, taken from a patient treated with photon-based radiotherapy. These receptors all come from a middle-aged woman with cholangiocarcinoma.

This CDR3 is CASSLDLGLANTGELFF. CDR3 nucleotide sequence: TGCGCCAGCAGCTTGGACCTAGGACTAGCAAACACCGGGGAGCTGTTTTTT. The chain recombines TRBV5-1 with TRBJ2-2; 8 positions match TRBD2. Per the germline V gene, CDR1 is SGHRS and CDR2 is YFSETQ. The ends lost 0 bases at V and 2 bases at J; junction bases unmatched: 6. There are 17 residues in the CDR3.

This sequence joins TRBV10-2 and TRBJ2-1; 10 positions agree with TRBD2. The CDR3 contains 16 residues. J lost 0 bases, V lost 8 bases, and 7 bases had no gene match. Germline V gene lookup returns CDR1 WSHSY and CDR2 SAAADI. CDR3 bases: TGCGCCAGCTTGGAGCGGGAGGGGAGCTCCTACAATGAGCAGTTCTTC. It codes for CASLEREGSSYNEQFF.

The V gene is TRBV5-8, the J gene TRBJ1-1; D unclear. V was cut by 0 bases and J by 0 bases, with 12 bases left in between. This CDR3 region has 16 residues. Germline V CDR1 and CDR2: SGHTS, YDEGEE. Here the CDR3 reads CASSLASMAVNTEAFF. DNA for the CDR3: TGTGCCAGCAGCTTGGCCTCAATGGCTGTGAACACTGAAGCTTTCTTT.

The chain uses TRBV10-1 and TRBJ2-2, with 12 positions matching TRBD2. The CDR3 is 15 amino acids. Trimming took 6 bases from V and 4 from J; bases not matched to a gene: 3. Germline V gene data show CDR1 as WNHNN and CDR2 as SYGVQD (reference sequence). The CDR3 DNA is TGCGCCAGCAGCCGGACTAGCGGGACCACCGGGGAGCTGTTTTTT. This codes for CASSRTSGTTGELFF.

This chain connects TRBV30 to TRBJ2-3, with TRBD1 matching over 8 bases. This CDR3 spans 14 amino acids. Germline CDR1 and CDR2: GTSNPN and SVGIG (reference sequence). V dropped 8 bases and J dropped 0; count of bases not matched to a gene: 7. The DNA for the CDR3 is TGTGCCATCGGACAGGGAACTAGCACAGATACGCAGTATTTT. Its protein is CAIGQGTSTDTQYF.

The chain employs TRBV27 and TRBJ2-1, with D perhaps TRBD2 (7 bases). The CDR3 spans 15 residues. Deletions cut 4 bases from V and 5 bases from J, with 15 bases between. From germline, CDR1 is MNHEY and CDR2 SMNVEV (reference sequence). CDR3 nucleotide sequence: TGTGCCAGCAGTTCAGCCGGGGGGCAAAACAATGAGCAGTTCTTC. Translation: CASSSAGGQNNEQFF.

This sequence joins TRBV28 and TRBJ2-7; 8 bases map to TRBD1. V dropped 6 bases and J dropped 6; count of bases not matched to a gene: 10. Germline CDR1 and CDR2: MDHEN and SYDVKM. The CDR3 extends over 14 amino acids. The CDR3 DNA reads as TGTGCCAGCAGCCCCACAGGGGGTCATCGCGAGCAGTACTTC. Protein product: CASSPTGGHREQYF.

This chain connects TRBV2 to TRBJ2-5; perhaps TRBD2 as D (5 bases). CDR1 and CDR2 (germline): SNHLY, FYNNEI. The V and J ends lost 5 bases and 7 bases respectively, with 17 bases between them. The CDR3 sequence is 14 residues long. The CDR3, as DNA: TGTGCCAGCAGTACGGATAGAGGGAGTGGGACCCAGTACTTC. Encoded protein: CASSTDRGSGTQYF. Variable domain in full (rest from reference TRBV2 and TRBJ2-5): EPEVTQTPSHQVTQMGQEVILRCVPISNHLYFYWYRQILGQKVEFLVSFYNNEISEKSEIFDDQFSVERPDGSNFTLKIRSTKLEDSAMYFCASSTDRGSGTQYFGPGTRLLVL.

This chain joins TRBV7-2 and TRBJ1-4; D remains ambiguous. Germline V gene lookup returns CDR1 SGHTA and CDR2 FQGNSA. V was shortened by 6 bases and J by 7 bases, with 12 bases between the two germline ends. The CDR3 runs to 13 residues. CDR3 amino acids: CASRLRVGEKLFF. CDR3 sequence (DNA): TGTGCCAGCAGATTACGAGTGGGTGAAAAACTGTTTTTT.

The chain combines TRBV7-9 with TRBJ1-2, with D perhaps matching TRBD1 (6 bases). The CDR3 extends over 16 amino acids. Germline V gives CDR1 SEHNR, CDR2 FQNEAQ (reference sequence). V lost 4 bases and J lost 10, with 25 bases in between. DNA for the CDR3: TGTGCCAGCAGCTCACAGGGACCCAAACCTTCCACGATCTACACCTTC. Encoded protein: CASSSQGPKPSTIYTF.

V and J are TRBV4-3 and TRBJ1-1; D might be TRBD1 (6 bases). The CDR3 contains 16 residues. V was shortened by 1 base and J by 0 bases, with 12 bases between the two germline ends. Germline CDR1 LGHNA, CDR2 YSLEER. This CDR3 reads CASSQGGLTLNTEAFF. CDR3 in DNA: TGCGCCAGCAGCCAAGGGGGGCTTACCTTGAACACTGAAGCTTTCTTT.

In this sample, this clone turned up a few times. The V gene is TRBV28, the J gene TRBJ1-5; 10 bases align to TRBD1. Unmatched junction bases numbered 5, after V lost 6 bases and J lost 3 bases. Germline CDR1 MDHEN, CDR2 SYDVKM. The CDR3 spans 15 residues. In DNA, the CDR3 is TGTGCCAGCAGCCCAGGGACAGGGGTCAATCAGCCCCAGCATTTT. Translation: CASSPGTGVNQPQHF. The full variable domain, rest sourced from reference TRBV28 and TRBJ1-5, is DVKVTQSSRYLVKRTGEKVFLECVQDMDHENMFWYRQDPGLGLRLIYFSYDVKMKEKGDIPEGYSVSREKKERFSLILESASTNQTSMYLCASSPGTGVNQPQHFGDGTRLSIL.

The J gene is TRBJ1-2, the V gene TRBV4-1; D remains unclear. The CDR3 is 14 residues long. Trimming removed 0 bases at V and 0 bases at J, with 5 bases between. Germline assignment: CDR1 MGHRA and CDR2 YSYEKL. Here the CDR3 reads CASSQENPNYGYTF. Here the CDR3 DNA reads TGCGCCAGCAGCCAAGAGAACCCTAACTATGGCTACACCTTC.

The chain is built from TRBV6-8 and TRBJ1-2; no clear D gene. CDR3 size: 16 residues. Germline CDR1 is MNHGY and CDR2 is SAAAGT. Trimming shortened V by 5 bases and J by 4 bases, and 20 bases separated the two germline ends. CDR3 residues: CASSRACSRKTYGYTF. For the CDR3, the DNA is TGTGCCAGCAGTAGAGCATGCTCTAGAAAGACCTATGGCTACACCTTC.

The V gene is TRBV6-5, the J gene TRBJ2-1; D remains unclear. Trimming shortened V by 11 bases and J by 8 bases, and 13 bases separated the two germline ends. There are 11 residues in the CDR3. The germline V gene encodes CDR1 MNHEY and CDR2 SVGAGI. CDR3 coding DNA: TGTGCCTGCTCGGGTGTCCATGAGCAGTTCTTC. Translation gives CACSGVHEQFF.

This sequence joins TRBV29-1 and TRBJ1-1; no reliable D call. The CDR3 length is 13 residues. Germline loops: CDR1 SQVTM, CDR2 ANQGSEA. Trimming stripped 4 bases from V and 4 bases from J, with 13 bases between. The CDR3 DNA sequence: TGCAGCGTTGTCGGGGAAGGAGTCACTGAAGCTTTCTTT. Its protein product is CSVVGEGVTEAFF.

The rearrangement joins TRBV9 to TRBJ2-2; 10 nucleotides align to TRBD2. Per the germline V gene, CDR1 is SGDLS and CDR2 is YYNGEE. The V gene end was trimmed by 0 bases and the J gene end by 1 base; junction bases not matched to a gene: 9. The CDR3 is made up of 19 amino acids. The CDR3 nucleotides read TGTGCCAGCAGCGTAGAACTAGCGGGGAGCCCCGTGAACACCGGGGAGCTGTTTTTT. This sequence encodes CASSVELAGSPVNTGELFF. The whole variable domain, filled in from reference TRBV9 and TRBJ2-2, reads DSGVTQTPKHLITATGQRVTLRCSPRSGDLSVYWYQQSLDQGLQFLIQYYNGEERAKGNILERFSAQQFPDLHSELNLSSLELGDSALYFCASSVELAGSPVNTGELFFGEGSRLTVL.

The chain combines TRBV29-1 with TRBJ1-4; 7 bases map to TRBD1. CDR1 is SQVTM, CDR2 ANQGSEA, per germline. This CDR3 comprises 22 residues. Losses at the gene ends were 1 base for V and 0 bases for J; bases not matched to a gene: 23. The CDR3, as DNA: TGCAGCGTTGAAGGGCCAGGGGGGGCCCAAATTTTTTGCTTTGCAACTAATGAAAAACTGTTTTTT. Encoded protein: CSVEGPGGAQIFCFATNEKLFF.

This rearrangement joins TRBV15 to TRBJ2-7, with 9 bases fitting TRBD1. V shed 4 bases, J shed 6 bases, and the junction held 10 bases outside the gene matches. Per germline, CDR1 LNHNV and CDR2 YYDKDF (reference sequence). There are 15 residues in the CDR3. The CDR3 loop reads CATSIRIGTGSEQYF. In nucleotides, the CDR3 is TGTGCCACCAGCATCCGCATAGGGACAGGGTCCGAGCAGTACTTC.

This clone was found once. The CDR3: CASSLVTGTEAFF. Here the CDR3 DNA reads TGTGCCAGCAGCTTAGTCACGGGAACTGAAGCTTTCTTT. The genes are TRBV7-2 and TRBJ1-1; D is unclear. The CDR3 is made up of 13 amino acids. Trimming removed 1 base from V and 5 bases from J, with 8 bases in between. Germline CDR1 SGHTA, CDR2 FQGNSA.

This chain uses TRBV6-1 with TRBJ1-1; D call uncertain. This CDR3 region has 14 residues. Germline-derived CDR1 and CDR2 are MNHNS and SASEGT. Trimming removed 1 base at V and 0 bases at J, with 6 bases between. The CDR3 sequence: CASSEGRLNTEAFF. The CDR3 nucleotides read TGTGCCAGCAGTGAAGGGCGGTTGAACACTGAAGCTTTCTTT.

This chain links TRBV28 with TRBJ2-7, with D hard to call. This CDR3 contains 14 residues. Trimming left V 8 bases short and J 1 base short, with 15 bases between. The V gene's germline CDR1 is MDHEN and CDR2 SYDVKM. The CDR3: CASSEARFSYEQYF. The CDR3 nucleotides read TGTGCCAGCTCCGAGGCCAGGTTTTCCTACGAGCAGTACTTC.

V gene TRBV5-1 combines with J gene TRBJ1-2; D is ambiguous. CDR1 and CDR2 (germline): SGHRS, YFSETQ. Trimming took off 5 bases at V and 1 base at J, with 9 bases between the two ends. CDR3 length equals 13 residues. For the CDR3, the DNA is TGCGCCAGCAGGGTTAACTTTAACTATGGCTACACCTTC. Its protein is CASRVNFNYGYTF.

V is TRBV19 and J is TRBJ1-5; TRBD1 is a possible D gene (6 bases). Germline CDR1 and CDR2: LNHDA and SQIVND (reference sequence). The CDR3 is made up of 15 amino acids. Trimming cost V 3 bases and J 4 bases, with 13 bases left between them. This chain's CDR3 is CASSIDGTSNQPQHF. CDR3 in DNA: TGTGCCAGTAGTATCGACGGGACAAGTAATCAGCCCCAGCATTTT. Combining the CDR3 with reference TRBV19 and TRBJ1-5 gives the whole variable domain DGGITQSPKYLFRKEGQNVTLSCEQNLNHDAMYWYRQDPGQGLRLIYYSQIVNDFQKGDIAEGYSVSREKKESFPLTVTSAQKNPTAFYLCASSIDGTSNQPQHFGDGTRLSIL.

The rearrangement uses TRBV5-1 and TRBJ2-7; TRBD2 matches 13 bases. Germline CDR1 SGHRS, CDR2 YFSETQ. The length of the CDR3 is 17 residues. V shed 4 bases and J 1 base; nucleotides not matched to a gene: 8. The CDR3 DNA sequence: TGCGCCAGCAGCCTTGGACCGGGACTAGCGGGATCCTACGAGCAGTACTTC. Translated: CASSLGPGLAGSYEQYF.

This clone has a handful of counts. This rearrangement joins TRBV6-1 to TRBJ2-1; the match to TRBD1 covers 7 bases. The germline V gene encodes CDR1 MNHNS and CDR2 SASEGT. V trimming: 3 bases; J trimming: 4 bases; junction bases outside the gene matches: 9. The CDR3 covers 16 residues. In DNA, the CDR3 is TGTGCCAGCAGTGACGAATCACGGGACAGATACAATGAGCAGTTCTTC. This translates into CASSDESRDRYNEQFF.

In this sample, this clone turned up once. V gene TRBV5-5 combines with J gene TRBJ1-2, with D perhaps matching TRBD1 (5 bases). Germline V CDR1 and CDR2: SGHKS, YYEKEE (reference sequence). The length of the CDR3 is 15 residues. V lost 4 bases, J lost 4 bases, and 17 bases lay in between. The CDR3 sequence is CASSRARDGLYGYTF. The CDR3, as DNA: TGTGCCAGCAGCCGGGCCCGGGACGGACTCTATGGCTACACCTTC.